These 3 T cell receptor beta chains originate from one sample sequenced in a study of cytomegalovirus exposure and HLA in healthy donors. Primers included in the PCR were 60 Vbeta and 13 Jbeta primers. Here immunoSEQ multiplex PCR was the method, and the copy in TCRdb shows in-frame clones only, minus some. The sample includes approximately 170,000 clones, around three quarters seen only once; the top ten take less than 2.5%. The material sequenced was PBMCs. These receptors were collected from a woman between 50 and 59 years old in good health and CMV-seronegative.

The genes are TRBV19 and TRBJ1-2; 8 bases map to TRBD1. V lost 7 bases, J lost 4 bases, and 8 bases stayed unmatched. CDR1 LNHDA and CDR2 SQIVND come from the germline V gene (reference sequence). This CDR3 is 14 amino acids long. The chain's CDR3 is CASTRTGLGYGYTF. The CDR3 coding sequence is TGTGCCAGTACCCGGACAGGGCTCGGCTATGGCTACACCTTC.

This clone was recorded once. The chain couples TRBV9 to TRBJ1-1; no clear D. The CDR3 runs 13 residues. With 4 bases removed from V and 0 bases from J, the gap between germline ends came to 7 bases. Germline assignment: CDR1 SGDLS and CDR2 YYNGEE. This chain's CDR3 is CASSLVVNTEAFF. CDR3 DNA: TGTGCCAGCAGCCTCGTAGTGAACACTGAAGCTTTCTTT.

The J gene is TRBJ2-2, the V gene TRBV7-2, with D maybe TRBD2 (5 bases). This CDR3 is 17 amino acids long. Per the germline V gene, CDR1 is SGHTA and CDR2 is FQGNSA. V was shortened by 2 bases and J by 4 bases, with 17 bases between the two germline ends. CDR3 in amino acids: CASSLLGPRVGTGELFF. The CDR3 coding sequence is TGTGCCAGCAGCTTACTAGGGCCGAGGGTAGGCACCGGGGAGCTGTTTTTT.